The 17 T cell receptor beta chains presented below share a single source sample, sequenced in a study of T-cell reconstitution after alpha-beta-depleted transplantation in children. Unique molecular identifiers were incorporated into the prepared TCRbeta library. From the PCR reads, TCRdb called clonotypes with MiXCR, one entry per CDR3 protein. The sample lists around 200,000 distinct CDR3 sequences, roughly 6.8% seen once, with about 2.9% in the top ten. The material sequenced was PBMCs from the stem cell graft donor, taken from the stem cell graft. These receptors were collected from a human donor who donated a stem cell graft to a child with Wiskott-Aldrich syndrome.

This clonotype came up a few times. The V gene is TRBV7-2, the J gene TRBJ1-2; no firm D call. With 1 base removed from V and 8 bases from J, the gap between germline ends came to 14 bases. Germline V gene data show CDR1 as SGHTA and CDR2 as FQGNSA. The CDR3 length is 14 residues. The CDR3 protein is CASSLELEARGYTF. The CDR3 DNA reads as TGTGCCAGCAGCTTAGAATTGGAAGCAAGGGGCTACACCTTC.

This clonotype was found many times. V usage is TRBV20-1 and J usage is TRBJ2-5; 7 bases map to TRBD2. CDR1 is DFQATT, CDR2 SNEGSKA, per germline (reference sequence). CDR3 length equals 13 residues. The V gene end was trimmed by 6 bases and the J gene end by 5 bases; junction bases not matched to a gene: 9. The CDR3 DNA reads as TGCAGTGCATATCAGAGGGGAGGGGAGACCCAGTACTTC. Encoded protein: CSAYQRGGETQYF.

This clonotype was seen repeatedly, ten times or more. The chain recombines TRBV6-1 with TRBJ2-3; D is undetermined. CDR1 is MNHNS, CDR2 SASEGT, per germline. There are 15 residues in the CDR3. With 2 bases removed from V and 3 bases from J, the gap between germline ends came to 12 bases. CDR3 loop: CASSERPGITDTQYF. DNA for the CDR3: TGTGCCAGCAGTGAACGCCCGGGCATAACAGATACGCAGTATTTT.

This clonotype was picked up many times. The rearrangement uses TRBV6-2 or TRBV6-3 and TRBJ2-1; 13 positions agree with TRBD2. The J segment lost 2 bases and the V segment lost 2 bases, leaving 9 bases of the junction unmatched. The CDR3 contains 19 residues. Germline V gives CDR1 MNHEY, CDR2 SVGEGT. The CDR3 DNA reads as TGTGCCAGCAGTTACACCGACATACTAGCGGGAGGGACCTACAATGAGCAGTTCTTC. This codes for CASSYTDILAGGTYNEQFF.

The chain employs TRBV5-1 and TRBJ2-7; D might be TRBD1 (6 bases). CDR3 length: 14 residues. The V end lost 3 bases, the J end lost 0 bases, and 10 bases lay between the germline ends. Germline assignment: CDR1 SGHRS and CDR2 YFSETQ. The CDR3 spells CASSSDRISYEQYF. In DNA, the CDR3 is TGCGCCAGCAGCTCCGACAGGATCTCCTACGAGCAGTACTTC.

This clonotype was seen at least ten times. The CDR3 loop is CSLTGKGTDTQYF. CDR3 in DNA: TGCAGCTTGACAGGGAAAGGCACAGATACGCAGTATTTT. The chain is built from TRBV29-1 and TRBJ2-3; TRBD1 matches at 7 bases. The CDR3 spans 13 residues. With 8 bases clipped from V and 1 base from J, the junction kept 6 bases outside the gene matches. Germline V gives CDR1 SQVTM, CDR2 ANQGSEA.

This clonotype occurred many times. The J gene is TRBJ2-7, the V gene TRBV6-6, with D tentatively TRBD1 or TRBD2 (5 bases each). The CDR3 is 13 residues long. From germline, CDR1 is MNHNY and CDR2 SVGAGI (reference sequence). With 6 bases removed from V and 2 bases from J, the gap between germline ends came to 11 bases. CDR3 sequence: CASSPGRPYEQYF. In nucleotides, the CDR3 is TGTGCCAGCAGCCCGGGACGCCCCTACGAGCAGTACTTC.

This clonotype has at least ten counts. The chain combines TRBV6-1 with TRBJ2-1; D tentatively fits TRBD1 or TRBD2 (6 bases each). The CDR3 runs to 15 residues. V was trimmed by 6 bases and J by 4 bases, leaving 16 bases between them. Germline CDR1 reads MNHNS; CDR2 reads SASEGT. CDR3 region: CASSGGGTRYNEQFF. Written as DNA, the CDR3 is TGTGCCAGCAGCGGAGGCGGGACAAGATACAATGAGCAGTTCTTC.

Concerning this clonotype itself: A much larger clonotype is one base distant, so this may be a read error. The chain couples TRBV10-2 to TRBJ2-7; D is possibly TRBD1 (5 bases). CDR1 and CDR2 from the germline V gene are WSHSY and SAAADI. The ends were cut back, 6 bases at V and 3 bases at J, with 18 bases in the middle. The CDR3 length is 15 residues. CDR3 protein: CASRPDSPVIYEQYF. The CDR3 DNA reads TGCGCCAGCAGACCCGACAGTCCGGTAATCTACGAGCAGTACTTC.

In its sample, this clonotype was seen many times. The rearrangement joins TRBV20-1 to TRBJ2-5; 7 bases agree with TRBD2. Germline V gene data show CDR1 as DFQATT and CDR2 as SNEGSKA (reference sequence). This CDR3 has 13 amino acids. V dropped 6 bases and J dropped 5; count of bases not matched to a gene: 9. CDR3 DNA: TGCAGTGCGCCCGACGGGCGGGGGGAGACCCAGTACTTC. Amino acid sequence: CSAPDGRGETQYF.

The CDR3, as DNA: TGCAGTGCTAGAGATCTGAGAGTAACATGGGATCAGCCCCAGCATTTT. Translated, it gives CSARDLRVTWDQPQHF. This chain joins TRBV20-1 and TRBJ1-5; D remains unclear. This CDR3 spans 16 amino acids. CDR1 DFQATT and CDR2 SNEGSKA come from the germline V gene (reference sequence). The V and J ends lost 0 bases and 5 bases respectively, with 17 bases between them.

The rearrangement links TRBV5-1 to TRBJ1-5; TRBD1 might be the D (6 bases). V lost 3 bases, J lost 5 bases, and 9 bases lay in between. The CDR3 runs 13 residues. Germline-derived CDR1 and CDR2 are SGHRS and YFSETQ. The CDR3 sequence is CASSWGADQPQHF. Written as DNA, the CDR3 is TGCGCCAGCAGCTGGGGGGCCGATCAGCCCCAGCATTTT. Full variable domain (outside the CDR3, taken from reference TRBV5-1 and TRBJ1-5): KAGVTQTPRYLIKTRGQQVTLSCSPISGHRSVSWYQQTPGQGLQFLFEYFSETQRNKGNFPGRFSGRQFSNSRSEMNVSTLELGDSALYLCASSWGADQPQHFGDGTRLSIL.

This clonotype was seen at least ten times. The rearrangement joins TRBV4-1 to TRBJ2-1; the match to TRBD1 covers 8 bases. V was pared by 2 bases and J by 7 bases, with 7 bases of the junction left unmatched. The CDR3 has 15 residues. Germline V gene lookup returns CDR1 MGHRA and CDR2 YSYEKL. In DNA form, the CDR3 reads TGCGCCAGCAGCCAAAGCCAGGGGGCATGGAATGAGCAGTTCTTC. It codes for CASSQSQGAWNEQFF.

This clonotype was seen repeatedly, ten times or more. This rearrangement joins TRBV5-1 to TRBJ2-1; tentative D call: TRBD2 (5 bases). This CDR3 comprises 15 residues. Germline lookup yields CDR1 SGHRS and CDR2 YFSETQ. V was trimmed by 0 bases and J by 7 bases, leaving 14 bases between them. The CDR3 spells CASSLDPASTNEQFF. CDR3 nucleotide sequence: TGCGCCAGCAGCTTGGATCCGGCTAGCACGAATGAGCAGTTCTTC.

This clonotype was counted ten times or more. This chain links TRBV6-5 with TRBJ2-3, with D possibly being TRBD2 (7 bases). Germline V gene data show CDR1 as MNHEY and CDR2 as SVGAGI. V was trimmed by 3 bases and J by 2 bases, leaving 12 bases between them. The CDR3 totals 15 residues. In DNA, the CDR3 is TGTGCCAGCAGTTATAGGGGGAGGGACACAGATACGCAGTATTTT. It translates to CASSYRGRDTDTQYF.

This clonotype was detected many times. The chain employs TRBV7-2 and TRBJ2-3; no firm D call. V dropped 6 bases and J dropped 0 bases, with 4 bases sitting between them. This CDR3 spans 12 amino acids. Germline V gives CDR1 SGHTA, CDR2 FQGNSA. In nucleotides, the CDR3 is TGTGCCAGCAGAGCTAGCACAGATACGCAGTATTTT. Its translation: CASRASTDTQYF.

This clonotype was recorded many times. V gene TRBV2 combines with J gene TRBJ2-1, with 7 nucleotides matching TRBD2. Losses at the gene ends were 3 bases for V and 6 bases for J; bases not matched to a gene: 11. This CDR3 has 16 amino acids. Germline V lookup: CDR1 SNHLY, CDR2 FYNNEI. CDR3 DNA: TGTGCCAGCAGTGATTGGGGCGGGAGTGTTAGCAATGAGCAGTTCTTC. It is translated as CASSDWGGSVSNEQFF.